Listed below are T cell receptor beta chains from one sample, sequenced in a study of T cell changes during pregnancy in multiple sclerosis. Sequenced by immunoSEQ multiplex PCR; TCRdb stores in-frame clones only, minus some. The table records about 29,000 clones, 89% of them present only once. Sequencing used CD8+ T cells from peripheral blood mononuclear cells, obtained after pregnancy. The source is a female donor with multiple sclerosis, enrolled in a pregnancy study. The CDR3 runs from the conserved cysteine through the conserved F or W. Each record gives: J gene, V gene, D gene, CDR3 protein, CDR3 DNA. The D gene is left open where the match is weak.

TRBJ2-3	TRBV30	.	CAWTLQGSIADTQYF	TGTGCCTGGACTCTGCAGGGGAGCATCGCAGATACGCAGTATTTT
TRBJ2-1	TRBV4-3	.	CASSQDEARETHNEQFF	TGCGCCAGCAGCCAAGACGAGGCGCGGGAAACCCACAATGAGCAGTTCTTC
TRBJ2-4	TRBV6-4	.	CASSGHRNIQYF	TGTGCCAGCAGTGGGCACAGAAACATTCAGTACTTC
TRBJ2-1	TRBV14	.	CASSRTGTWNEQFF	TGTGCCAGCAGCCGAACCGGGACATGGAATGAGCAGTTCTTC
TRBJ1-1	TRBV28	.	CASSLIPGPNHHTEAFF	TGTGCCAGCAGTTTGATTCCAGGTCCTAATCACCACACTGAAGCTTTCTTT
TRBJ2-3	TRBV6-4	TRBD1	CASSPGQGSTDTQYF	TGTGCCAGCTCTCCGGGACAGGGTTCCACAGATACGCAGTATTTT
TRBJ1-2	TRBV7-3	TRBD1	CASSLRTGSLSF	TGTGCCAGCAGCTTAAGGACAGGCTCCCTCTCCTTC
TRBJ1-5	TRBV7-9	TRBD1	CASTGGDGNQPQHF	TGTGCCAGTACAGGGGGCGACGGCAATCAGCCCCAGCATTTT
TRBJ2-5	TRBV15	TRBD2	CATRGTSEAETQYF	TGTGCCACCAGGGGGACTAGCGAGGCGGAGACCCAGTACTTC
TRBJ2-1	TRBV9	TRBD2	CASSGSGTLSYNEQFF	TGTGCCAGCAGCGGTAGCGGGACTCTCTCCTACAATGAGCAGTTCTTC
TRBJ1-5	TRBV15	TRBD1	CATSRQGGSNQPQHF	TGTGCCACCAGCAGACAGGGGGGCAGCAATCAGCCCCAGCATTTT
TRBJ2-5	TRBV14	.	CASSQRSKETQYF	TGTGCCAGCAGCCAAAGGAGTAAGGAGACCCAGTACTTC
TRBJ2-7	TRBV7-9	TRBD1	CASSTTGDEQYF	TGTGCCAGCAGCACTACAGGGGACGAGCAGTACTTC
TRBJ2-5	TRBV5-5	.	CASLPREKRSVTQYF	TGTGCCAGCCTCCCGAGGGAAAAGCGCTCAGTGACCCAGTACTTC
TRBJ2-7	TRBV19	TRBD2	CASSKTTSGIYEQYF	TGTGCCAGTAGTAAGACGACTAGCGGGATCTACGAGCAGTACTTC
TRBJ2-2	TRBV6-5	.	CASSYQGTTGELFF	TGTGCCAGCAGTTACCAGGGTACCACCGGGGAGCTGTTTTTT
TRBJ2-7	TRBV4-2	TRBD1	CASSQSPGQNSYEQYF	TGTGCCAGCAGCCAGTCACCGGGACAGAACTCCTACGAGCAGTACTTC
TRBJ1-6	TRBV13	.	CASRGGGPNSPLHF	TGTGCCAGCAGAGGGGGAGGGCCAAATTCACCCCTCCACTTT